This entry is about one TCR beta chain. This sample was included in a study of shared clonotypes between healthy human individuals. Using immunoSEQ multiplex PCR, the repertoire was profiled, and TCRdb retains in-frame clones only, with some absent. The sample has over a million clones, approximately 98.5% seen once. Sequenced sample: naive CD4+ T cells sorted from blood. Subset in this sample: CD45RA+ positively selected. This sequence was found in a young man in good health.

For the CDR3, the DNA is TGTGCCAGCAGCGCGGGACAGGGAAGTGAAAAACTGTTTTTT. It codes for CASSAGQGSEKLFF. J is TRBJ1-4 and V is TRBV9, with TRBD1 matching over 9 bases. The CDR3 spans 14 residues. After removal of 3 bases from V and 7 bases from J, the junction contained 4 bases not matched to a gene. In germline, CDR1 is SGDLS, CDR2 YYNGEE.